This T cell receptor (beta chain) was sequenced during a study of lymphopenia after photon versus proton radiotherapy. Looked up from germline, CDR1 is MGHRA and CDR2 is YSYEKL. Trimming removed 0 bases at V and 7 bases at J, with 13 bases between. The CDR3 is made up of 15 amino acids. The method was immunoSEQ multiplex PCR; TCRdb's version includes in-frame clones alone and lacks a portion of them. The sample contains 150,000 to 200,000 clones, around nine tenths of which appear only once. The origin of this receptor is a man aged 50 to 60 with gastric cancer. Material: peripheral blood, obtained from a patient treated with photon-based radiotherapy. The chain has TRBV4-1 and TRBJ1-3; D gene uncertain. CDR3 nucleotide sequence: TGCGCCAGCAGCCAAGATCCTCAAGGCAGGAACACCATATATTTT. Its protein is CASSQDPQGRNTIYF.